This record concerns one TCR beta chain sequence. As processed by the authors: Nucleated cell counts were estimated from reference gene primer amplification. Some clones are missing from TCRdb's copy, which holds only in-frame ones; the method was immunoSEQ multiplex PCR. That table supplies the V and J calls and clone size; D and trimming were determined from the DNA. Counted here are about 100,000 clones, roughly nine tenths occurring once; the ten biggest clones make up about 2.2%. Germline CDR1 is SNHLY and CDR2 is FYNNEI. V gave up 6 bases and J gave up 6 bases; unmatched junction bases: 11. The CDR3 contains 15 residues. The data derive from a study of blood T cell repertoires in COVID-19. Study in general: The study drew acute and convalescent COVID-19 samples from the United States, Italy and Spain. PBMCs, B-cell-depleted T cells, or T cells were the source of the cDNA or gDNA that made up the material.

The J gene is TRBJ2-3, the V gene TRBV2; 8 bases are shared with TRBD2. Material for sequencing was peripheral blood. This sequence was found in a man aged 50 to 60 with active COVID-19. CDR3 region: CASRRRLAGVDTQYF. The CDR3 DNA is TGTGCCAGCAGGCGGCGGCTAGCGGGTGTTGATACGCAGTATTTT.